This T cell receptor (beta chain) emerged from a study of technical replicates of blood from a handful of donors. Trimming cost V 1 base and J 8 bases, with 11 bases left between them. CDR3 length: 13 amino acids. The germline V gene encodes CDR1 SEHNR and CDR2 FQNEAQ (reference sequence). Some clones are missing from TCRdb's copy, which holds only in-frame ones; the method was immunoSEQ multiplex PCR. The sample includes around 69,000 clones, 88% of them seen just once. The receptor was isolated from a human donor in good health. Some clones in this sample may be carry-over from other donors' samples. The chain employs TRBV7-9 and TRBJ1-1; D is unresolved. The sample was PBMCs. DNA for the CDR3: TGTGCCAGCAGCTTAGGATCGAGTTGGGAAGCTTTCTTT. It codes for CASSLGSSWEAFF. Full variable domain (outside the CDR3, taken from reference TRBV7-9 and TRBJ1-1): DTGVSQNPRHKITKRGQNVTFRCDPISEHNRLYWYRQTLGQGPEFLTYFQNEAQLEKSRLLSDRFSAERPKGSFSTLEIQRTEQGDSAMYLCASSLGSSWEAFFGQGTRLTVV.